The present entry profiles one T cell receptor beta chain with its context. The CDR3 is 15 residues long. Germline values: CDR1 KGHSH, CDR2 LQKENI. Trimming took off 2 bases at V and 3 bases at J, with 14 bases between the two ends. This sample was included in a study of T cell changes during pregnancy in multiple sclerosis. The data were produced by immunoSEQ multiplex PCR, yet TCRdb's version contains in-frame clones alone and is incomplete. In the table there are tens of thousands of clones, just under 95% of which are singletons. The chain employs TRBV18 and TRBJ2-7, with no clear D. The receptor comes from a female donor with multiple sclerosis, enrolled in a pregnancy study. The sample here was peripheral blood, taken in the first trimester of pregnancy. The DNA of the CDR3 is TGTGCCAGCTCACCAAAAGCAGGAATACTCTACGAGCAGTACTTC. Translated: CASSPKAGILYEQYF.